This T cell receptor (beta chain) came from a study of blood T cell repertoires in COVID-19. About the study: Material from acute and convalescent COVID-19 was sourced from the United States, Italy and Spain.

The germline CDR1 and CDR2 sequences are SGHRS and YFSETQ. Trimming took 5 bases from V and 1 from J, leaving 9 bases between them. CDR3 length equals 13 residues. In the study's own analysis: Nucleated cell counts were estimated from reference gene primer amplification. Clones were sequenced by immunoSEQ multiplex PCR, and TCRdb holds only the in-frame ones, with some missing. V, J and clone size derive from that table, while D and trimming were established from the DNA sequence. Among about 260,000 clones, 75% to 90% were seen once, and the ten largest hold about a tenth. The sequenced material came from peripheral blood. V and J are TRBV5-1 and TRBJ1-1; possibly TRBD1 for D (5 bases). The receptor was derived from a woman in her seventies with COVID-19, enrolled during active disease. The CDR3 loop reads CASSYTGNTEAFF. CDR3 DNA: TGCGCCAGCAGTTATACAGGGAACACTGAAGCTTTCTTT.